A single sample is the source of the 20 T cell receptor beta chains below, sequenced in a study of blood T cell repertoires in COVID-19. Data came from immunoSEQ multiplex PCR; TCRdb stores just in-frame clones and leaves some out. This table has 90,000 to 150,000 clones, approximately 85% appearing once. The sample consisted of peripheral blood. Source of these receptors: a man older than 75 with acute or convalescent COVID-19.

J is TRBJ1-1 and V is TRBV29-1; 7 bases match TRBD1. The CDR3 consists of 12 residues. The V gene's germline CDR1 is SQVTM and CDR2 ANQGSEA. The V gene end was trimmed by 7 bases and the J gene end by 5 bases; junction bases not matched to a gene: 7. The CDR3 loop reads CSESTGMTEAFF. The CDR3 DNA reads as TGCAGCGAGTCGACAGGGATGACTGAAGCTTTCTTT.

This chain connects TRBV11-3 to TRBJ2-2; 8 nucleotides align to TRBD1. Trimming took 5 bases from V and 5 from J; bases not matched to a gene: 7. The length of the CDR3 is 15 residues. The V gene's germline CDR1 is SGHNT and CDR2 YENEEA. The CDR3 is CASSIGTGGTGELFF. CDR3 coding DNA: TGTGCCAGCAGCATAGGAACAGGGGGAACCGGGGAGCTGTTTTTT. Filled out from reference TRBV11-3 and TRBJ2-2, the complete variable domain reads EAGVVQSPRYKIIEKKQPVAFWCNPISGHNTLYWYLQNLGQGPELLIRYENEEAVDDSQLPKDRFSAERLKGVDSTLKIQPAELGDSAVYLCASSIGTGGTGELFFGEGSRLTVL.

The V call is TRBV19, the J call TRBJ1-2; no clear D gene. CDR3 length equals 14 residues. Trimming stripped 3 bases from V and 4 bases from J, with 12 bases between. Germline V gene data show CDR1 as LNHDA and CDR2 as SQIVND (reference sequence). The CDR3 region has the DNA TGTGCCAGTAGTATTCACGGGAGAATCTATGGCTACACCTTC. This translates into CASSIHGRIYGYTF.

V and J are TRBV21-1 and TRBJ1-5. TRBV21-1 is a pseudogene. This CDR3 is 20 amino acids long. The chain's CDR3 is CASSTCRTRQVIFGNQPQHF. The CDR3 DNA is TGTGCCAGCAGCACCTGCAGGACTCGGCAGGTGATATTTGGCAATCAGCCCCAGCATTTT.

The gene calls are TRBV30 and TRBJ1-2, with 12 bases matching TRBD1. Looked up from germline, CDR1 is GTSNPN and CDR2 is SVGIG (reference sequence). The junction had 18 bases not matched to a gene; V was cut back by 1 base and J by 3 bases. This CDR3 contains 20 residues. CDR3 sequence reads: CAWSALPYPGTGGAHYGYTF. CDR3 in DNA: TGTGCCTGGAGTGCACTCCCTTATCCCGGGACAGGGGGCGCCCACTATGGCTACACCTTC.

The V gene is TRBV18, the J gene TRBJ1-5; no definite D call. Per the germline V gene, CDR1 is KGHSH and CDR2 is LQKENI. The CDR3 spans 13 residues. V was shortened by 3 bases and J by 11 bases, with 14 bases between the two germline ends. The CDR3 DNA reads TGTGCCAGCTCACCCGCTCTGATAGAGTCCCAGCATTTT. As protein: CASSPALIESQHF.

The chain uses TRBV24-1 and TRBJ2-2, with 11 nucleotides matching TRBD1. CDR3 length: 16 residues. Germline V gene data show CDR1 as KGHDR and CDR2 as SFDVKD. Trimming cost V 4 bases and J 6 bases; bases outside gene matches: 6. This CDR3 reads CATSEPGQGGAGELFF. CDR3 sequence (DNA): TGTGCCACCAGTGAGCCGGGACAGGGGGGGGCCGGGGAGCTGTTTTTT.

The rearrangement joins TRBV5-6 to TRBJ1-5; D remains ambiguous. Germline V lookup: CDR1 SGHDT, CDR2 YYEEEE. V was trimmed by 0 bases and J by 0 bases, leaving 7 bases between them. The CDR3 runs to 15 residues. The CDR3 DNA follows: TGTGCCAGCAGCTTGGATGGAGTTAGCAATCAGCCCCAGCATTTT. Translation gives CASSLDGVSNQPQHF.

There are a few counts of this clone. This chain links TRBV19 with TRBJ2-7, with 8 nucleotides matching TRBD1. Per the germline V gene, CDR1 is LNHDA and CDR2 is SQIVND (reference sequence). J lost 3 bases, V lost 3 bases, and 4 bases had no gene match. CDR3 length equals 14 residues. The CDR3 protein is CASSIGQGLYEQYF. Written as DNA, the CDR3 is TGTGCCAGTAGTATCGGACAGGGTCTCTACGAGCAGTACTTC. Full variable domain (remainder filled in from reference TRBV19 and TRBJ2-7): DGGITQSPKYLFRKEGQNVTLSCEQNLNHDAMYWYRQDPGQGLRLIYYSQIVNDFQKGDIAEGYSVSREKKESFPLTVTSAQKNPTAFYLCASSIGQGLYEQYFGPGTRLTVT.

This chain joins TRBV6-6 and TRBJ1-2; TRBD1 agrees at 7 bases. This CDR3 comprises 13 residues. The J segment lost 4 bases and the V segment lost 5 bases, leaving 4 bases of the junction unmatched. The germline gives CDR1 MNHNY, CDR2 SVGAGI (reference sequence). The CDR3 here is CASSAGQLYGYTF. The CDR3 coding sequence is TGTGCCAGCAGTGCGGGACAGCTCTATGGCTACACCTTC.

The CDR3 sequence is CASTPYTGAGAQHF. The CDR3 DNA reads as TGTGCCAGCACCCCCTATACAGGGGCCGGGGCCCAGCATTTT. The chain is built from TRBV6-2 or TRBV6-3 and TRBJ1-5; 7 positions match TRBD1. The CDR3 contains 14 residues. Germline V gene lookup returns CDR1 MNHEY and CDR2 SVGEGT. Trimming at V came to 7 bases and at J to 11 bases, leaving 14 bases not matched to a gene.

The chain links TRBV6-5 to TRBJ2-1; 14 bases map to TRBD2. Trimming removed 6 bases from V and 10 bases from J; junction bases left unmatched: 5. The germline CDR1 and CDR2 sequences are MNHEY and SVGAGI. The CDR3 spans 14 residues. CDR3 sequence reads: CASRETSGGAEQFF. For the CDR3, the DNA is TGTGCCAGCAGGGAGACTAGCGGGGGGGCGGAGCAGTTCTTC.

The CDR3 sequence is CASSASGGDSTDTQYF. Written as DNA, the CDR3 is TGTGCCAGCAGCGCAAGCGGGGGAGATTCGACAGATACGCAGTATTTT. J is TRBJ2-3 and V is TRBV9; 8 nucleotides match TRBD2. The V segment lost 3 bases and the J segment 3 bases; nucleotides outside the gene matches: 9. Germline lookup yields CDR1 SGDLS and CDR2 YYNGEE. The CDR3 spans 16 residues.

The rearrangement uses TRBV6-5 and TRBJ1-5; TRBD1 might be the D (6 bases). Germline V lookup: CDR1 MNHEY, CDR2 SVGAGI. This CDR3 is 15 amino acids long. Trimming removed 7 bases at V and 5 bases at J, with 18 bases between. The CDR3, as DNA: TGTGCCAGCACGGGTTCTGGGGCAGGGGATCAGCCCCAGCATTTT. It translates to CASTGSGAGDQPQHF.

In its sample, this clone was seen a few times. The chain links TRBV27 to TRBJ1-5; D unresolved. The CDR3 is 15 residues long. Trimming took off 5 bases at V and 0 bases at J, with 11 bases between the two ends. Per germline, CDR1 MNHEY and CDR2 SMNVEV (reference sequence). The CDR3 DNA follows: TGTGCCAGCAGTCGCCAGAGCGATAGCAATCAGCCCCAGCATTTT. Its translation: CASSRQSDSNQPQHF.

The V and J genes are TRBV6-6 and TRBJ2-7; 7 bases are a match to TRBD1. Trimming cost V 5 bases and J 3 bases; bases outside gene matches: 22. The germline V gene encodes CDR1 MNHNY and CDR2 SVGAGI (reference sequence). The CDR3 sequence is 19 residues long. The DNA for the CDR3 is TGTGCCAGCAGTCCCTCCCAAAATCGACAGGGTAGATCCTTCTACGAGCAGTACTTC. Translated: CASSPSQNRQGRSFYEQYF.

This clone was seen a handful of times. The genes are TRBV29-1 and TRBJ1-1; D may be TRBD1 (6 bases). The CDR3 is 12 amino acids. Trimming shortened V by 6 bases and J by 7 bases, and 15 bases separated the two germline ends. Germline V gene lookup returns CDR1 SQVTM and CDR2 ANQGSEA. The DNA for the CDR3 is TGCAGCGTAGAACAGGGTCGAGGTGAAGCTTTCTTT. It yields the protein CSVEQGRGEAFF.

The V gene is TRBV6-5, the J gene TRBJ1-2, with D possibly being TRBD1 (5 bases). The germline V and J ends were trimmed by 0 bases and 4 bases, with 12 bases remaining between them. This CDR3 is 15 amino acids long. Per germline, CDR1 MNHEY and CDR2 SVGAGI. CDR3 DNA sequence: TGTGCCAGCAGTTACTCGACGACAGTAAGCTATGGCTACACCTTC. Translating gives CASSYSTTVSYGYTF.

CDR3 in amino acids: CASRDGDRGRTFF. DNA of the CDR3: TGTGCCAGCAGAGACGGGGACAGGGGTAGAACTTTCTTT. The V call is TRBV6-6, the J call TRBJ1-1, with 10 bases fitting TRBD1. The CDR3 covers 13 residues. Germline lookup yields CDR1 MNHNY and CDR2 SVGAGI (reference sequence). V shed 6 bases and J 12 bases; nucleotides not matched to a gene: 10.

The gene calls are TRBV27 and TRBJ2-2, with D possibly being TRBD1 (5 bases). V was clipped by 6 bases and J by 4 bases, with 24 bases between them. The germline CDR1 and CDR2 sequences are MNHEY and SMNVEV (reference sequence). The CDR3 length is 18 residues. CDR3 bases: TGTGCCAGCAGGATCTCTGGGGCACCCAAAGGGTCCACCGGGGAGCTGTTTTTT. Residues: CASRISGAPKGSTGELFF.